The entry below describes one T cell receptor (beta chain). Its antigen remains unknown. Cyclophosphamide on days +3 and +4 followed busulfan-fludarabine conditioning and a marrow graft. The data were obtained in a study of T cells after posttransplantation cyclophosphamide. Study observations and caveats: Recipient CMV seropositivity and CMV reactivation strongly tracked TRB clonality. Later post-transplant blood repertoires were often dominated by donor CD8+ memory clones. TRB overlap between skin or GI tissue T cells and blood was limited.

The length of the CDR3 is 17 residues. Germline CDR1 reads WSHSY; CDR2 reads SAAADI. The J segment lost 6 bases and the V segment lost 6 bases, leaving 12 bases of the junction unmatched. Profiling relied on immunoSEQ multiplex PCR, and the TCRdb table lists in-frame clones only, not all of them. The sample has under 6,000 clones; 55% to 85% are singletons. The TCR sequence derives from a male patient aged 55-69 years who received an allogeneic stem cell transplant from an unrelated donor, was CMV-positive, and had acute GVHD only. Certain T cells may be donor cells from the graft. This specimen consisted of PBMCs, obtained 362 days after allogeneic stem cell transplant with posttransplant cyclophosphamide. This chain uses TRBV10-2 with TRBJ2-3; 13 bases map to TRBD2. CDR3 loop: CASRDRLAGGPKDTQYF. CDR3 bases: TGCGCCAGCAGGGATAGACTAGCGGGGGGCCCCAAGGATACGCAGTATTTT.